This is a list of T cell receptor beta chains from one sample in a study of early T cells in non-severe SARS-CoV-2 infection. TCRdb independently ran MiXCR on the 5' RACE reads; one entry per CDR3 protein. This repertoire shows around 35,000 distinct CDR3 sequences, roughly 5.7% found once; its top ten account for approximately 5%. Sequenced material: whole blood. Source of these receptors: an adult who was a healthcare worker with PCR-confirmed SARS-CoV-2 infection or an uninfected control (not recorded which). Each CDR3 is given with its conserved first and last residue. A D gene is named only where the DNA matches it firmly. Expanded clones get a size class; other rows say once, few or many, or leave the size out.

abundance: many
v_gene: TRBV11-2
d_gene: .
j_gene: TRBJ1-1
CDR3nt: TGTGCCAGCAGCTTAATCGACGGCAGGAGCACTGAAGCTTTCTTT
CDR3aa: CASSLIDGRSTEAFF

abundance: many
v_gene: TRBV28
d_gene: .
j_gene: TRBJ2-7
CDR3nt: TGTGCCAGCAGCAACCCCATCTACGAGCAGTACTTC
CDR3aa: CASSNPIYEQYF

abundance: many
v_gene: TRBV6-6
d_gene: TRBD2
j_gene: TRBJ2-7
CDR3nt: TGTGCCAGCAGTTACGGGGGGGTTGGCGAGCAGTACTTC
CDR3aa: CASSYGGVGEQYF

abundance: many
v_gene: TRBV11-2
d_gene: .
j_gene: TRBJ2-5
CDR3nt: TGTGCCACCGGGACGGACCAAGAGACCCAGTACTTC
CDR3aa: CATGTDQETQYF

abundance: .
v_gene: TRBV29-1
d_gene: .
j_gene: TRBJ1-2
CDR3nt: TGCAGCGTCGCGACGGATTATGGCTACACCTTC
CDR3aa: CSVATDYGYTF

abundance: many
v_gene: TRBV5-1
d_gene: TRBD2
j_gene: TRBJ2-2
CDR3nt: TGCGCCAGCAGCTTGACTGCGGGAGGGCCCCAGACCACCGGGGAGCTGTTTTTT
CDR3aa: CASSLTAGGPQTTGELFF

abundance: many
v_gene: TRBV7-2
d_gene: TRBD2
j_gene: TRBJ2-5
CDR3nt: TGTGCCAGCAGCTTAGCGCTAGCGGGAGGAGAGACCCAGTACTTC
CDR3aa: CASSLALAGGETQYF

abundance: many
v_gene: TRBV29-1
d_gene: TRBD1
j_gene: TRBJ1-5
CDR3nt: TGCAGCGTTCGGTCCCCAGGACAGGGGAGGACCCAGCATTTT
CDR3aa: CSVRSPGQGRTQHF

abundance: many
v_gene: TRBV5-1
d_gene: TRBD1
j_gene: TRBJ2-1
CDR3nt: TGCGCCAGCAGCCCCGGAGTCAGGGGGCTCTACAATGAGCAGTTCTTC
CDR3aa: CASSPGVRGLYNEQFF

abundance: many
v_gene: TRBV2
d_gene: .
j_gene: TRBJ2-1
CDR3nt: TGTGCCAGCGGGAACGACAATGAGCAGTTCTTC
CDR3aa: CASGNDNEQFF

abundance: many
v_gene: TRBV30
d_gene: .
j_gene: TRBJ2-7
CDR3nt: TGTGCCTGGGCCGCCGGGGGAGGCAACGAGCAGTACTTC
CDR3aa: CAWAAGGGNEQYF

abundance: many
v_gene: TRBV6-1
d_gene: TRBD1
j_gene: TRBJ1-2
CDR3nt: TGTGCCAGCCAGGACAGGGGGCACATGAACTATGGCTACACCTTC
CDR3aa: CASQDRGHMNYGYTF

abundance: few
v_gene: TRBV2
d_gene: TRBD2
j_gene: TRBJ2-3
CDR3nt: TGTGCCAGCAGTGTGGGGGGGAGGACAGATACGCAGTATTTT
CDR3aa: CASSVGGRTDTQYF

abundance: .
v_gene: TRBV28
d_gene: .
j_gene: TRBJ1-4
CDR3nt: TGTGCCAGCAAGCTCTTTAATGAAAAACTGTTTTTT
CDR3aa: CASKLFNEKLFF

abundance: few
v_gene: TRBV3-1
d_gene: .
j_gene: TRBJ2-7
CDR3nt: TGTGCCAGCAGTCACTCTTTTTCGCAAGAGCAGTACTTC
CDR3aa: CASSHSFSQEQYF

abundance: many
v_gene: TRBV7-9
d_gene: .
j_gene: TRBJ2-7
CDR3nt: TGTGCCAGCAGCCTCATGACTAGCTCCTACGAGCAGTACTTC
CDR3aa: CASSLMTSSYEQYF

abundance: many
v_gene: TRBV6-6
d_gene: .
j_gene: TRBJ1-5
CDR3nt: TGTGCCAGCAGTTACTCGGGGCCCGATCAGCCCCAGCATTTT
CDR3aa: CASSYSGPDQPQHF

abundance: .
v_gene: TRBV5-4
d_gene: .
j_gene: TRBJ2-5
CDR3nt: TGTGCCAGCAGCCTTGGGGCGGAGGTATACCAAGAGACCCAGTACTTC
CDR3aa: CASSLGAEVYQETQYF

abundance: many
v_gene: TRBV10-3
d_gene: .
j_gene: TRBJ2-6
CDR3nt: TGTGCCATCAGTGAGGCCTTTAGAGGTGGCTCTGGGGCCAACGTCCTGACTTTC
CDR3aa: CAISEAFRGGSGANVLTF

abundance: many
v_gene: TRBV30
d_gene: .
j_gene: TRBJ1-3
CDR3nt: TGTGCCTGGAGTGTGGCTGGAAACACCATATATTTT
CDR3aa: CAWSVAGNTIYF

abundance: few
v_gene: TRBV29-1
d_gene: .
j_gene: TRBJ2-3
CDR3nt: TGCAGCGTCCGGACTACGTACACAGATACGCAGTATTTT
CDR3aa: CSVRTTYTDTQYF

abundance: few
v_gene: TRBV3-1
d_gene: TRBD1
j_gene: TRBJ2-2
CDR3nt: TGTGCCAGCAGCCACAGTCGCCCGGGACAGGGACGGGAGCTGTTTTTT
CDR3aa: CASSHSRPGQGRELFF

abundance: many
v_gene: TRBV28
d_gene: .
j_gene: TRBJ2-5
CDR3nt: TGTGCCAGCAGTTTTCCGCGGAGGGGCCAAGAGACCCAGTACTTC
CDR3aa: CASSFPRRGQETQYF

abundance: many
v_gene: TRBV27
d_gene: TRBD2
j_gene: TRBJ2-1
CDR3nt: TGTGCCAGCAGTTCCCCGGGACTAGCGGGAGGGCCATCCGGCAATGAGCAGTTCTTC
CDR3aa: CASSSPGLAGGPSGNEQFF

abundance: .
v_gene: TRBV20-1
d_gene: .
j_gene: TRBJ1-5
CDR3nt: TGCAGTGCTAGAGGGACAGACCCCAGTCAGCCCCAGCATTTT
CDR3aa: CSARGTDPSQPQHF

abundance: many
v_gene: TRBV20-1
d_gene: .
j_gene: TRBJ1-4
CDR3nt: TGCAGTGCTTCCCGGGGGGGAAACGATGAAAAACTGTTTTTT
CDR3aa: CSASRGGNDEKLFF

abundance: many
v_gene: TRBV19
d_gene: .
j_gene: TRBJ2-2
CDR3nt: TGTGCCAGTAGTATTCCGGCTAGCCCTTACACCGGGGAGCTGTTTTTT
CDR3aa: CASSIPASPYTGELFF

abundance: few
v_gene: TRBV28
d_gene: .
j_gene: TRBJ1-1
CDR3nt: TGTGCCAGCAGTTTATTCCGCAGGGGAGGAGCTTTCTTT
CDR3aa: CASSLFRRGGAFF

abundance: many
v_gene: TRBV7-2
d_gene: TRBD2
j_gene: TRBJ2-1
CDR3nt: TGTGCCAGCAGCTTAGAGGGCGGGAGGGCCTGGAATGAGCAGTTCTTC
CDR3aa: CASSLEGGRAWNEQFF

abundance: few
v_gene: TRBV14
d_gene: .
j_gene: TRBJ2-5
CDR3nt: TGTGCCAGCAGCCGAGGGAACCAAGAGACCCAGTACTTC
CDR3aa: CASSRGNQETQYF

abundance: many
v_gene: TRBV6-1
d_gene: .
j_gene: TRBJ2-1
CDR3nt: TGTGCCAGCAGTGAAGGTGGGGGTGAGCAGTTCTTC
CDR3aa: CASSEGGGEQFF

abundance: few
v_gene: TRBV11-2
d_gene: .
j_gene: TRBJ2-7
CDR3nt: TGTGCCAGCAGCTTAGTCAACTACGAGCAGTACTTC
CDR3aa: CASSLVNYEQYF

abundance: .
v_gene: TRBV7-8
d_gene: .
j_gene: TRBJ2-1
CDR3nt: TGTGCCAGCAGCTTACCCCCGAACTATCGGGATGAGCAGTTCTTC
CDR3aa: CASSLPPNYRDEQFF

abundance: many
v_gene: TRBV20-1
d_gene: .
j_gene: TRBJ2-7
CDR3nt: TGCAGTGCTTATGGGCTGAGCGAGAATCAGGAGCAGTACTTC
CDR3aa: CSAYGLSENQEQYF

abundance: many
v_gene: TRBV2
d_gene: TRBD1
j_gene: TRBJ2-3
CDR3nt: TGTGCCACCCCCACGGAGCAGGGACAGGGAGTCGCAGATACGCAGTATTTT
CDR3aa: CATPTEQGQGVADTQYF

abundance: .
v_gene: TRBV6-6
d_gene: .
j_gene: TRBJ1-5
CDR3nt: TGTGCCAGCAGTCCCGGACAAAGCAATCAGCCCCAGCATTTT
CDR3aa: CASSPGQSNQPQHF